The 3 T cell receptor beta chains presented below share a single source sample, sequenced in a study of shared clonotypes between healthy human individuals. Measured with immunoSEQ multiplex PCR; TCRdb has only the in-frame clones, and not every one. In the table there are 2 million to 3 million clones, around 94% of which are singletons. The sequenced sample consisted of naive CD4+ T cells sorted from blood. Documented subset: CD45RA+ positively selected. The origin of the receptors is a man aged 18 to 30 in good health.

The J gene is TRBJ2-3, the V gene TRBV2; 7 positions agree with TRBD2. V shed 10 bases and J 0 bases; nucleotides not matched to a gene: 10. Germline lookup yields CDR1 SNHLY and CDR2 FYNNEI. The CDR3 is 15 amino acids. This CDR3 is CANKLLASSTDTQYF. CDR3 DNA sequence: TGTGCCAACAAACTACTAGCGTCGAGCACAGATACGCAGTATTTT.

V gene TRBV5-1 combines with J gene TRBJ2-5, with D perhaps matching TRBD2 (5 bases). Trimming left V 4 bases short and J 4 bases short, with 17 bases between. This CDR3 comprises 15 residues. In germline, CDR1 is SGHRS, CDR2 YFSETQ. The CDR3 reads CASSPGIHDAETQYF. DNA of the CDR3: TGCGCCAGCAGCCCGGGGATACACGACGCAGAGACCCAGTACTTC.

The chain recombines TRBV5-1 with TRBJ2-5; 7 nucleotides agree with TRBD1. Germline trimming cut 4 bases from V and 0 bases from J; bases unmatched to any gene: 6. The CDR3 loop spans 15 amino acids. Looked up from germline, CDR1 is SGHRS and CDR2 is YFSETQ. The CDR3 loop reads CASSPYDRDQETQYF. The CDR3 DNA reads TGCGCCAGCAGCCCTTACGACAGGGACCAAGAGACCCAGTACTTC.